This T cell receptor beta chain was found in a study of blood T cell repertoires in COVID-19. On the study more broadly: PBMCs, B-cell-depleted T cells, or T cells were the source of the cDNA or gDNA that made up the material.

The assay was immunoSEQ multiplex PCR, and TCRdb's table has in-frame clones only and misses some. The sample includes roughly 43,000 clones, 85% to 90% seen only once; the top ten take approximately 3%. Per the germline V gene, CDR1 is MNHEY and CDR2 is SMNVEV (reference sequence). CDR3 length: 13 amino acids. Trimming removed 7 bases from V and 6 bases from J, with 13 bases in between. The sample was peripheral blood. This clonotype was obtained from a man aged 50-59 years with active COVID-19. This chain joins TRBV27 and TRBJ2-1; D possibly corresponds to TRBD1 (6 bases). The DNA of the CDR3 is TGTGCCAGCAAAACAGGGCAGATCAATGAGCAGTTCTTC. As protein: CASKTGQINEQFF.